Listed below are T cell receptor beta chains from one sample, sequenced in a study of cytomegalovirus exposure and HLA in healthy donors. Using immunoSEQ multiplex PCR, the repertoire was profiled, and TCRdb retains in-frame clones only, with some absent. The listing contains some 140,000 clones. The material sequenced was PBMCs. These receptors all stem from a woman aged 40-49 years in good health and CMV-seronegative. CDR3s include the opening cysteine and the closing phenylalanine or tryptophan. The D gene is left open where the match is weak.

D: TRBD1
J: TRBJ1-2
V: TRBV29-1
CDR3: CSAFGQGVSNYGYTF
DNA: TGCAGCGCCTTCGGGCAGGGGGTATCTAACTATGGCTACACCTTC

D: NA
J: TRBJ1-2
V: TRBV7-3
CDR3: CASSLSGGKDGYTF
DNA: TGTGCCAGCAGCTTAAGTGGGGGGAAGGATGGCTACACCTTC

D: TRBD1
J: TRBJ1-5
V: TRBV27
CDR3: CASSSTTGGWSNQPQHF
DNA: TGTGCCAGCAGTTCCACGACAGGGGGCTGGAGCAATCAGCCCCAGCATTTT

D: TRBD1
J: TRBJ1-1
V: TRBV11-2
CDR3: CASSRQGGYTEAFF
DNA: TGTGCCAGCAGTCGACAGGGCGGTTACACTGAAGCTTTCTTT

D: TRBD2
J: TRBJ2-2
V: TRBV9
CDR3: CASTSSGIANTGELFF
DNA: TGTGCCAGCACTTCTAGCGGGATCGCGAACACCGGGGAGCTGTTTTTT

D: TRBD1
J: TRBJ1-1
V: TRBV28
CDR3: CASSETGGRGTEAFF
DNA: TGTGCCAGCAGTGAGACAGGGGGCAGGGGCACTGAAGCTTTCTTT

D: NA
J: TRBJ2-7
V: TRBV14
CDR3: CASSQQGEASYEQYF
DNA: TGTGCCAGCAGCCAACAAGGGGAGGCCTCCTACGAGCAGTACTTC

D: NA
J: TRBJ1-5
V: TRBV15
CDR3: CATSRDHVSNQPQHF
DNA: TGTGCCACCAGCAGAGATCATGTTAGCAATCAGCCCCAGCATTTT

D: NA
J: TRBJ1-5
V: TRBV5-4
CDR3: CASSLNGRGNQPQHF
DNA: TGTGCCAGCAGCTTGAATGGCAGGGGCAATCAGCCCCAGCATTTT

D: TRBD1
J: TRBJ1-2
V: TRBV7-2
CDR3: CASSLYGTGSNYGYTF
DNA: TGTGCCAGCAGCCTTTATGGGACAGGATCAAACTATGGCTACACCTTC

D: NA
J: TRBJ2-2
V: TRBV19
CDR3: CASRLPGANTGELFF
DNA: TGTGCCAGTAGACTTCCAGGGGCGAACACCGGGGAGCTGTTTTTT

D: TRBD1
J: TRBJ1-2
V: TRBV9
CDR3: CASSGGGQGSYGYTF
DNA: TGTGCCAGCAGCGGGGGGGGACAGGGGAGCTATGGCTACACCTTC

D: NA
J: TRBJ2-5
V: TRBV4-2
CDR3: CASSSREGTQETQYF
DNA: TGTGCCAGCAGCAGTCGCGAGGGGACTCAAGAGACCCAGTACTTC

D: NA
J: TRBJ2-6
V: TRBV5-1
CDR3: CASSTGGANVLTF
DNA: TGCGCCAGCAGTACGGGTGGGGCCAACGTCCTGACTTTC

D: TRBD1
J: TRBJ2-2
V: TRBV27
CDR3: CASRGQGATGELFF
DNA: TGTGCCAGCAGAGGGCAGGGGGCGACCGGGGAGCTGTTTTTT

D: NA
J: TRBJ2-5
V: TRBV6-1
CDR3: CASSDRGQETQYF
DNA: TGTGCCAGCAGTGACAGGGGCCAAGAGACCCAGTACTTC

D: TRBD1
J: TRBJ1-2
V: TRBV7-9
CDR3: CASSPVKQGYGYTF
DNA: TGTGCCAGCAGCCCTGTAAAACAGGGGTATGGCTACACCTTC

D: TRBD1
J: TRBJ1-4
V: TRBV28
CDR3: CASRLAGQGVMANEKLFF
DNA: TGTGCCAGCAGATTGGCCGGACAGGGGGTTATGGCTAATGAAAAACTGTTTTTT

D: NA
J: TRBJ2-6
V: TRBV6-6
CDR3: CASSDRGAGANVLTF
DNA: TGTGCCAGCTCCGACCGGGGTGCTGGGGCCAACGTCCTGACTTTC

D: NA
J: TRBJ1-2
V: TRBV5-5
CDR3: CASSLAPAANYGYTF
DNA: TGTGCCAGCAGCTTGGCCCCGGCGGCTAACTATGGCTACACCTTC

D: NA
J: TRBJ2-3
V: TRBV4-2
CDR3: CASSQGYRQVGTDTQYF
DNA: TGTGCCAGCAGCCAAGGGTACCGACAGGTGGGCACAGATACGCAGTATTTT

D: TRBD1
J: TRBJ2-1
V: TRBV10-3
CDR3: CAISERHPGQYNEQFF
DNA: TGTGCCATCAGTGAGAGACACCCGGGACAGTACAATGAGCAGTTCTTC

D: NA
J: TRBJ1-6
V: TRBV11-3
CDR3: CASGWGGSSYNSPLHF
DNA: TGTGCCAGCGGTTGGGGTGGGAGCTCCTATAATTCACCCCTCCACTTT